The 6 T cell receptor beta chains given below trace back to one sample, sequenced in a study of spatial heterogeneity in lung cancer. From the 5' RACE reads, TCRdb called clonotypes with MiXCR, one entry per CDR3 protein. The top ten clones hold roughly 22% of a sample with tens of thousands of distinct CDR3 sequences, roughly 9.7% of them seen once. Time point meaning: blood at routine non-recurrence follow-up after resection. Source: PBMCs, taken at follow-up. The receptors shown here come from a male donor with early-stage non-small cell lung cancer.

This clonotype was recorded at least ten times. This chain joins TRBV5-1 and TRBJ2-1; 10 positions agree with TRBD2. Germline values: CDR1 SGHRS, CDR2 YFSETQ. With 8 bases clipped from V and 4 bases from J, the junction kept 3 bases outside the gene matches. CDR3 size: 13 residues. The CDR3 DNA sequence: TGCGCCAGGGAACTAGCGGGATACAATGAGCAGTTCTTC. This encodes CARELAGYNEQFF.

The chain combines TRBV20-1 with TRBJ2-2; D ambiguous. V was clipped by 0 bases and J by 6 bases, with 8 bases between them. The length of the CDR3 is 13 residues. Germline values: CDR1 DFQATT, CDR2 SNEGSKA (reference sequence). This chain's CDR3 is CSARDRSPGELFF. CDR3 DNA sequence: TGCAGTGCTAGAGATAGAAGTCCCGGGGAGCTGTTTTTT.

This clonotype has just a few counts. The V and J genes are TRBV5-4 and TRBJ2-5; possibly TRBD1 for D (6 bases). The germline V gene has CDR1 SGHNT and CDR2 YYREEE (reference sequence). The CDR3 totals 14 residues. Deletions cut 4 bases from V and 7 bases from J, with 17 bases between. CDR3 DNA sequence: TGTGCCAGCAGCCGATCGCTGACAGGCGGGACCCAGTACTTC. Translated, it gives CASSRSLTGGTQYF.

This clonotype was counted a few times. The chain is built from TRBV3-1 and TRBJ2-2, with TRBD2 matching over 13 bases. CDR3 length: 16 residues. Germline trimming cut 4 bases from V and 6 bases from J; bases unmatched to any gene: 5. Germline values: CDR1 LGHDT, CDR2 YNNKEL (reference sequence). The CDR3 here is CASSLGLAGTPGELFF. In DNA, the CDR3 is TGTGCCAGCAGCCTGGGACTAGCGGGGACGCCCGGGGAGCTGTTTTTT.

In this sample, this clonotype turned up many times. The chain uses TRBV4-2 and TRBJ1-1, with a possible D match to TRBD1 (6 bases). Germline V gene lookup returns CDR1 LGHNA and CDR2 YNFKEQ. V lost 0 bases and J 4 bases, leaving 15 bases between the germline ends. The CDR3 is 16 residues long. CDR3 bases: TGTGCCAGCAGCCAAGATCTAGGGGGACAAGGCACTGAAGCTTTCTTT. Protein product: CASSQDLGGQGTEAFF.

In its sample, this clonotype was seen many times. This sequence joins TRBV5-1 and TRBJ1-5; 7 bases fit TRBD1. Germline CDR1 SGHRS, CDR2 YFSETQ. Trimming removed 5 bases from V and 4 bases from J; junction bases left unmatched: 12. CDR3 size: 16 residues. DNA of the CDR3: TGCGCCAGCAGGCCGACTACAGGGGACTTTAATCAGCCCCAGCATTTT. Amino acid sequence: CASRPTTGDFNQPQHF.